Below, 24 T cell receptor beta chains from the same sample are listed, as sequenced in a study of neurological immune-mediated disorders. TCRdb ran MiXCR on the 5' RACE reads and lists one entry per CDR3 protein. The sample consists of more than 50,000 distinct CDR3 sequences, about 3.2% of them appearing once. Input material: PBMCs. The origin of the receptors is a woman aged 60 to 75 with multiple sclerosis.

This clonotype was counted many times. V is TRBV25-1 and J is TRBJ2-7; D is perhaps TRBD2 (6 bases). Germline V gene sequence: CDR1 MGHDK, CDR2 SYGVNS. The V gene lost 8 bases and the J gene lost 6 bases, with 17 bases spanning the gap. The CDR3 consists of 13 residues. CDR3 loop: CASGRDGTVEQYF. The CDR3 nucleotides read TGTGCCAGCGGGCGGGACGGAACGGTCGAGCAGTACTTC.

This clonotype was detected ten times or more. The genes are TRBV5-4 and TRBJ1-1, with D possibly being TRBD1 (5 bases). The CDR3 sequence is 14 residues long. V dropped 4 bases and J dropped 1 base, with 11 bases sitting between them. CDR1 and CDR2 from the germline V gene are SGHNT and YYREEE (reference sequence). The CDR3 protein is CASSLYQGNTEAFF. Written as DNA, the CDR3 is TGTGCCAGCAGCCTCTATCAGGGGAACACTGAAGCTTTCTTT.

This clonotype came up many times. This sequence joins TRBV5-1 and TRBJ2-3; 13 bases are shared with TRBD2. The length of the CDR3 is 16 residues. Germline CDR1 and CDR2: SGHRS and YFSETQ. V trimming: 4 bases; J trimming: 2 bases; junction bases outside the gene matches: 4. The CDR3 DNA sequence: TGCGCCAGCAGCACCGGGACTAGCGGGAACACAGATACGCAGTATTTT. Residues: CASSTGTSGNTDTQYF.

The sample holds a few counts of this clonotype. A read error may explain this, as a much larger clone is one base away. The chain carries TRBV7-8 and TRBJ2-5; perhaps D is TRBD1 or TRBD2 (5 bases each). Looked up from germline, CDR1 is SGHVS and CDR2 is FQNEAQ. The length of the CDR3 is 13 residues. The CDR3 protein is CASSLEEGENQYF. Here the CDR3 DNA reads TGTGCCAGCAGCTTAGAGGAAGGGGAGAACCAGTACTTC.

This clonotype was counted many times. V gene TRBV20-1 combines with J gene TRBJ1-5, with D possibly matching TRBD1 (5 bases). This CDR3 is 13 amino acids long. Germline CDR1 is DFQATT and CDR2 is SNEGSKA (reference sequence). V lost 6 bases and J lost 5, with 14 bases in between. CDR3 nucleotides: TGCAGTGCAGCGTCCGACAGTGATCAGCCCCAGCATTTT. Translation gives CSAASDSDQPQHF.

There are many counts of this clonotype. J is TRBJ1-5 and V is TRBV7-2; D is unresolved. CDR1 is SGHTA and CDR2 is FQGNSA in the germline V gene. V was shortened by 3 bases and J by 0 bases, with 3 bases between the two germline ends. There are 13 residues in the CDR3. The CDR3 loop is CASSFVSNQPQHF. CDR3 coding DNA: TGTGCCAGCAGCTTCGTTAGCAATCAGCCCCAGCATTTT.

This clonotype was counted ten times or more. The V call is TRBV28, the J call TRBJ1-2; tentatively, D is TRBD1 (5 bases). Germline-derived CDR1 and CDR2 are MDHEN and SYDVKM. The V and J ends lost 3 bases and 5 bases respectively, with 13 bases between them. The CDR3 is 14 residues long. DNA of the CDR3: TGTGCCAGCAGTTTCCGGGGACGGAATTATGGCTACACCTTC. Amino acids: CASSFRGRNYGYTF.

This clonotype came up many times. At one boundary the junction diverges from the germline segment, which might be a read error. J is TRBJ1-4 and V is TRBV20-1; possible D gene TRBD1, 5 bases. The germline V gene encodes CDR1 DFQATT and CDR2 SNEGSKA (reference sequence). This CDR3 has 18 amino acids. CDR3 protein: CSARDYFGASGRNGKLFF. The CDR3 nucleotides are TGCAGTGCTAGGGATTATTTCGGCGCATCAGGGCGAAATGGAAAACTGTTTTTT.

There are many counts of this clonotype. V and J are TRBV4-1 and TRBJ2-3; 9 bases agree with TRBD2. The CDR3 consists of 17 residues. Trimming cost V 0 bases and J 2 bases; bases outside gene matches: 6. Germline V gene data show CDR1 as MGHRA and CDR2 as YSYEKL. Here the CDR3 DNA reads TGCGCCAGCAGCCAAGATGAGGCTAGCGGGGTCACAGATACGCAGTATTTT. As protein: CASSQDEASGVTDTQYF.

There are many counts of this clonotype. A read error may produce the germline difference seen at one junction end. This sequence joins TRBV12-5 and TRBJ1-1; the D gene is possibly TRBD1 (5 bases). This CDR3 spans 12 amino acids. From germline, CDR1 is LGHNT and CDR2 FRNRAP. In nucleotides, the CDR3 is TGTGCTAGTGCTTTGTGGGGGACTGAAGCTTTCTTT. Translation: CASALWGTEAFF.

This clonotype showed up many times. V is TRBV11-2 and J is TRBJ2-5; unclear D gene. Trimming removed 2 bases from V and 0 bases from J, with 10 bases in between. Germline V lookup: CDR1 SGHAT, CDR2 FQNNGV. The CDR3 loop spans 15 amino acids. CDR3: CASSLPSQYQETQYF. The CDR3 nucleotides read TGTGCCAGCAGCTTACCCTCGCAGTACCAAGAGACCCAGTACTTC.

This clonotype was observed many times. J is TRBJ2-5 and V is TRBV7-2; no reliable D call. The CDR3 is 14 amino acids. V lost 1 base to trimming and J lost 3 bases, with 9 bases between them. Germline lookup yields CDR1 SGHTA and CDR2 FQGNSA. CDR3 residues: CASSLVGWEETQYF. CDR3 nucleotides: TGTGCCAGCAGCTTAGTGGGGTGGGAAGAGACCCAGTACTTC.

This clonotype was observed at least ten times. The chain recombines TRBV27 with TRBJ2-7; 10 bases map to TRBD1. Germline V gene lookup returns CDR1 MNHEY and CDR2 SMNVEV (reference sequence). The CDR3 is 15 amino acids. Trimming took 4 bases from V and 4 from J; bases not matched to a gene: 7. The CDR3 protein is CASSSRGQGLYEQYF. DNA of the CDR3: TGTGCCAGCAGTTCACGGGGACAGGGGTTGTACGAGCAGTACTTC.

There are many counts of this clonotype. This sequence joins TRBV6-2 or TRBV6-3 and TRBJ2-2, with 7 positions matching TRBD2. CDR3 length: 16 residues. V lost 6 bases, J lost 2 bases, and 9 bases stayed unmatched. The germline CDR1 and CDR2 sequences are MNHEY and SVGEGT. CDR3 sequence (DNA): TGTGCCAGCAGACGTGCGGGACTAACTAACACCGGGGAGCTGTTTTTT. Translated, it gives CASRRAGLTNTGELFF.

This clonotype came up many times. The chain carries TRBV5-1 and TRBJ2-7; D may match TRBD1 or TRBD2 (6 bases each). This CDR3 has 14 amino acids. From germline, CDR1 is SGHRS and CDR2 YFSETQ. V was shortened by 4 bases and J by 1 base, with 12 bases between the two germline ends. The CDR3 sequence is CASSLGGPSYEQYF. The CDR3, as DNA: TGCGCCAGCAGCCTGGGGGGCCCATCCTACGAGCAGTACTTC.

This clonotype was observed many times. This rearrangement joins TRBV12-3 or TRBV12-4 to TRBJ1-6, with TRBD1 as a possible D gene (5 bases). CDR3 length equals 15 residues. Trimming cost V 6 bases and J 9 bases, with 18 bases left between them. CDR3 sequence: CASSQGRIGGSPLHF. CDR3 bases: TGTGCCAGCAGCCAGGGACGTATTGGGGGTTCACCCCTCCACTTT.

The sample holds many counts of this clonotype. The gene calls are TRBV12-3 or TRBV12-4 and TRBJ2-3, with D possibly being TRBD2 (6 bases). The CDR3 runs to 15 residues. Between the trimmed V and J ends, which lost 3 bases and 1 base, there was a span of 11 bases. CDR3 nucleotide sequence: TGTGCCAGCAGTTTGGGGGGTTTGGGCACAGATACGCAGTATTTT. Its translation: CASSLGGLGTDTQYF.

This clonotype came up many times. In nucleotides, the CDR3 is TGTGCCAGCAGCCCTATCACTAGCACAGATACGCAGTATTTT. As protein: CASSPITSTDTQYF. The chain links TRBV12-3 or TRBV12-4 to TRBJ2-3, with D uncertain. The CDR3 runs 14 residues. V was cut by 6 bases and J by 0 bases, with 10 bases left in between.

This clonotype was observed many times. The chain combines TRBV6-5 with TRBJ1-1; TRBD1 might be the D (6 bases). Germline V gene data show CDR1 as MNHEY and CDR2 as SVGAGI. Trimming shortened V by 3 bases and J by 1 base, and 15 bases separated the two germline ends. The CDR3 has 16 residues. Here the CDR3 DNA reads TGTGCCAGCAGTTATCGAGGGGGGTTGCAGAACACTGAAGCTTTCTTT. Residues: CASSYRGGLQNTEAFF.

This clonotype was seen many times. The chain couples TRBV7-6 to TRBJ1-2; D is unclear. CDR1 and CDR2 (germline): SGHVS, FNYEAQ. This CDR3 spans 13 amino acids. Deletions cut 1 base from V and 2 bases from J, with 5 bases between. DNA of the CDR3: TGTGCCAGCAGCTTAGACAGCAACTATGGCTACACCTTC. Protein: CASSLDSNYGYTF.

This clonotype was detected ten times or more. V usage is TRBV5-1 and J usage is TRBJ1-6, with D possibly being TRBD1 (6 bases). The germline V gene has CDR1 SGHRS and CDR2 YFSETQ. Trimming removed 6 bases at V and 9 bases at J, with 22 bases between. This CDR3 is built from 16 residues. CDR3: CASNPSPGAYSSPLHF. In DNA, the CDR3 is TGCGCCAGCAACCCCTCGCCAGGGGCCTATTCTTCACCCCTCCACTTT.

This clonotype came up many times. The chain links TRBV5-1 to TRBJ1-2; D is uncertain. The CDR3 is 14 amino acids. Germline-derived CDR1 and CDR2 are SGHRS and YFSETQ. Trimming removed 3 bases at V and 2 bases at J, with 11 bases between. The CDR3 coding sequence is TGCGCCAGCAGCTCCGGGATTGTCAACTATGGCTACACCTTC. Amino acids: CASSSGIVNYGYTF.

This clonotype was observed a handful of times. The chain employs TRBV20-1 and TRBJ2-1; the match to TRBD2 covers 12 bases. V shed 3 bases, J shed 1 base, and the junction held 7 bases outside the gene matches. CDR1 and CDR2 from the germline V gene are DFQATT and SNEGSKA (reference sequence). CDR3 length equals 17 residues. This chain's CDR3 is CSASWTSGTLSYNEQFF. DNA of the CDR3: TGCAGTGCTAGTTGGACTAGCGGGACCCTTTCCTACAATGAGCAGTTCTTC.

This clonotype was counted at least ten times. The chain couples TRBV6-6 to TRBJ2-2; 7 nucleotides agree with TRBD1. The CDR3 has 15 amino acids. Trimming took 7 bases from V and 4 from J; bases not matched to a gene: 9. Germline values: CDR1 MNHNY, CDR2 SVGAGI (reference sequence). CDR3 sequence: CASTIGTARTGELFF. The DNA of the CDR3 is TGTGCCAGCACCATCGGGACAGCCCGCACCGGGGAGCTGTTTTTT.